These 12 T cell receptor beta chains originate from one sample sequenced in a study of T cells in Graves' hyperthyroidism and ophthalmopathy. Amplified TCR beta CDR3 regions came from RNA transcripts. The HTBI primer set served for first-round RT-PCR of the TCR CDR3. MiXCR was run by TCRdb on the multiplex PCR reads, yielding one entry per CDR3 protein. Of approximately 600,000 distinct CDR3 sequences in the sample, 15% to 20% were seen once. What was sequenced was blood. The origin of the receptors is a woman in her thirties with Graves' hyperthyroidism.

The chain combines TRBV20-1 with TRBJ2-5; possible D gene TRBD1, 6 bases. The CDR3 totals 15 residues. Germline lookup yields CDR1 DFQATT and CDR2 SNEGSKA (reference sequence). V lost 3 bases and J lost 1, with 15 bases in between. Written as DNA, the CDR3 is TGCAGTGCTAGCCGACTTGGACAGCCCCAAGAGACCCAGTACTTC. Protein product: CSASRLGQPQETQYF.

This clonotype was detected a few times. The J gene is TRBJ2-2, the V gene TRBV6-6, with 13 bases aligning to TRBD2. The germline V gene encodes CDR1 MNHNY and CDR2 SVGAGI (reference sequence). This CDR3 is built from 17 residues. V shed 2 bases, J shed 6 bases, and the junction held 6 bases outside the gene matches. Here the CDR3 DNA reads TGTGCCAGCAGTTACCAAGGACTAGCGGGAGCCCCCGGGGAGCTGTTTTTT. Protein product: CASSYQGLAGAPGELFF.

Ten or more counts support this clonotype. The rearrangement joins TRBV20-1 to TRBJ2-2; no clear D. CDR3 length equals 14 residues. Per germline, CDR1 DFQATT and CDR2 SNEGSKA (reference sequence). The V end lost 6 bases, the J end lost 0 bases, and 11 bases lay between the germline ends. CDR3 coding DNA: TGCAGTGCCACCCACATATCGAACACCGGGGAGCTGTTTTTT. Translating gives CSATHISNTGELFF.

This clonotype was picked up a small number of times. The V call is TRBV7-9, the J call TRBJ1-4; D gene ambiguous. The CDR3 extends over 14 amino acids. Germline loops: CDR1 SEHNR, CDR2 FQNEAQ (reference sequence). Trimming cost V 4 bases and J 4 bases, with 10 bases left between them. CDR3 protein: CASSSRAVNEKLFF. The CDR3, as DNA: TGTGCCAGCAGCTCCCGGGCCGTTAATGAAAAACTGTTTTTT.

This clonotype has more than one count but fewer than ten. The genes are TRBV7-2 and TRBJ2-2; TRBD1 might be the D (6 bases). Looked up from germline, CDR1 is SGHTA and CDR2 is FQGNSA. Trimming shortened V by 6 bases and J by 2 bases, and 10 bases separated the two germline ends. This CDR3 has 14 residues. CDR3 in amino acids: CASSPGHNTGELFF. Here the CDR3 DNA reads TGTGCCAGCAGTCCGGGACATAACACCGGGGAGCTGTTTTTT.

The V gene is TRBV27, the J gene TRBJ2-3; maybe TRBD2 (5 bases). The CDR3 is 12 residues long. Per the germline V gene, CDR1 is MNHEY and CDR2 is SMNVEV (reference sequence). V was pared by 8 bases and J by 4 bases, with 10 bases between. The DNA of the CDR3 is TGTGCCAGCGGAGACTATTCAGATACGCAGTATTTT. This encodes CASGDYSDTQYF.

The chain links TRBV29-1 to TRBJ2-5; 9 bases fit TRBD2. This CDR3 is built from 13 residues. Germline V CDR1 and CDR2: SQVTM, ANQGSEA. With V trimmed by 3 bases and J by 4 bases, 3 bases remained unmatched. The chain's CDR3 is CSVDMTSGETQYF. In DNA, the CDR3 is TGCAGCGTTGATATGACTAGCGGAGAGACCCAGTACTTC.

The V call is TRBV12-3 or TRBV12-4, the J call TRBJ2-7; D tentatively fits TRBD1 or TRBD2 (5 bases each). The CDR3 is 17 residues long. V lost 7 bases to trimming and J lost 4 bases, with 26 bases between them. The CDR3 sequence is CASTPGPDSPYSYEQYF. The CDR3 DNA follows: TGTGCCAGCACCCCGGGACCCGATAGCCCCTACTCGTACGAGCAGTACTTC.

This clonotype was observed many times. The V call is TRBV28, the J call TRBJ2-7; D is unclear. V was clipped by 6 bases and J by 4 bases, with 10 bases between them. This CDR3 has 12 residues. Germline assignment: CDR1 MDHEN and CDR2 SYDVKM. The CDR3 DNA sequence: TGTGCCAGCAGCACCCAAGTATACGAGCAGTACTTC. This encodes CASSTQVYEQYF.

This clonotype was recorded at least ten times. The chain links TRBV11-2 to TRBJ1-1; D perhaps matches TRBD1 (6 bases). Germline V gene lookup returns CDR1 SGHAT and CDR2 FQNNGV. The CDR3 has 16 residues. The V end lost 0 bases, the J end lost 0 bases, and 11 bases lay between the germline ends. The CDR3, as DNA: TGTGCCAGCAGCTTAGACGTAGACAGGCTGAACACTGAAGCTTTCTTT. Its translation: CASSLDVDRLNTEAFF. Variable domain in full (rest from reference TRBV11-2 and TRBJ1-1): EAGVAQSPRYKIIEKRQSVAFWCNPISGHATLYWYQQILGQGPKLLIQFQNNGVVDDSQLPKDRFSAERLKGVDSTLKIQPAKLEDSAVYLCASSLDVDRLNTEAFFGQGTRLTVV.

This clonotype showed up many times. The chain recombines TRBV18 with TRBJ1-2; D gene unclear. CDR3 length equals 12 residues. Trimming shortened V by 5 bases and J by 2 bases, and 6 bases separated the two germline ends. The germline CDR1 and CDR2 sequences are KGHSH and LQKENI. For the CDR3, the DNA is TGTGCCAGCTCATCGACCAACTATGGCTACACCTTC. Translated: CASSSTNYGYTF.

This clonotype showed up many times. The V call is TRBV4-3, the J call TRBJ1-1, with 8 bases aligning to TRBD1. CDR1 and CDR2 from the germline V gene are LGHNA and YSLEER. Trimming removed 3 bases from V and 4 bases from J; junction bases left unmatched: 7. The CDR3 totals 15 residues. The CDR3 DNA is TGCGCCAGCAGCCAGGTGGACAGGGAATTCACTGAAGCTTTCTTT. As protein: CASSQVDREFTEAFF.